The source of this T cell receptor (beta chain) is a study of control samples from healthy donors and cancer patients. The CDR3 sequence is 15 residues long. CDR1 LNHDA and CDR2 SQIVND come from the germline V gene (reference sequence). Trimming removed 8 bases from V and 4 bases from J, with 21 bases in between. Sequenced by immunoSEQ multiplex PCR; TCRdb stores in-frame clones only, minus some. The data show 90,000 to 150,000 clones, with 89% seen just once and roughly 40% held by the top ten. The chain carries TRBV19 and TRBJ2-7, with D perhaps TRBD1 (7 bases). What was sequenced was blood. This clonotype was obtained from a man aged 45-60 years in good health. The CDR3 DNA sequence: TGTGCCAGTTCTCTCCTAGACAGGGCGGGATACGAGCAGTACTTC. Translation: CASSLLDRAGYEQYF. Full variable domain (rest looked up from reference TRBV19 and TRBJ2-7): DGGITQSPKYLFRKEGQNVTLSCEQNLNHDAMYWYRQDPGQGLRLIYYSQIVNDFQKGDIAEGYSVSREKKESFPLTVTSAQKNPTAFYLCASSLLDRAGYEQYFGPGTRLTVT.